This T cell receptor (beta chain) was profiled in a study of T cells after somatic rescue of genetic block. Using immunoSEQ multiplex PCR, the repertoire was profiled, and TCRdb retains in-frame clones only, with some absent. The sample comprises approximately 88,000 clones, more than 80% of which are singletons, and 1.5% to 2% rests with the top ten. Germline assignment: CDR1 SGDLS and CDR2 YYNGEE. The CDR3 is made up of 12 amino acids. V was pared by 3 bases and J by 7 bases, with 10 bases between. The sequenced material came from peripheral blood mononuclear cells (PBMCs). The chain carries TRBV9 and TRBJ1-2; D might be TRBD1 (5 bases). The receptor was isolated from a woman aged 18-30 years. The CDR3 bases are TGTGCCAGCAGCGCGGGACCGTCTGGCTACACCTTC. This codes for CASSAGPSGYTF. Using reference TRBV9 and TRBJ1-2 for the parts outside the CDR3, the full variable domain is DSGVTQTPKHLITATGQRVTLRCSPRSGDLSVYWYQQSLDQGLQFLIQYYNGEERAKGNILERFSAQQFPDLHSELNLSSLELGDSALYFCASSAGPSGYTFGSGTRLTVV.